This T cell receptor (beta chain) was sequenced for a study of shared clonotypes between healthy human individuals. CD4+ cells yielded CD45RA+ naive and CD45RA-negative memory subsets. Original processing methods: There were no quality scores in the junction-only immunoSEQ sequences, so filtering differed. The table came from immunoSEQ multiplex PCR; TCRdb's copy has only in-frame clones and leaves some out. V and J calls and clone size are copied from that table; D and trimming were computed from the DNA. The sample contains more than 2 million clones, 95% of which appear only once. Between the trimmed V and J ends, which lost 5 bases and 7 bases, there was a span of 15 bases. CDR3 length equals 13 residues. CDR1 is MNHEY, CDR2 SMNVEV, per germline (reference sequence).

This rearrangement joins TRBV27 to TRBJ2-7; no clear D gene. Sequencing was done on a sample of naive CD4+ T cells sorted from blood. Indicated subset: CD45RA+ positively selected. The receptor's source is a man younger than 35 in good health. The CDR3 reads CASSPRWAGEQYF. The CDR3 coding sequence is TGTGCCAGCAGTCCTCGTTGGGCCGGGGAGCAGTACTTC.